These T cell receptor beta chains were read from a single sample in a study of beta chain features in type 1 diabetes. The repertoire was sequenced with immunoSEQ multiplex PCR; TCRdb's copy has only in-frame clones and lacks some. The table records a few hundred thousand clones, 8% to 10% of them present only once. The sample taken for sequencing was central memory CD4+ T cells from blood. Receptor source: a young man with type 1 diabetes. The CDR3 runs from the conserved cysteine through the conserved F or W. The order of the fields is V gene, CDR3 length, J gene, CDR3 protein.

TRBV9	15	TRBJ2-6	CASSVGGSGANVLTF
TRBV30	17	TRBJ2-4	CAWSVPLQGTAKNIQYF
TRBV18	17	TRBJ1-5	CASSPLHGTGNNQPQHF
TRBV5-1	15	TRBJ2-5	CASSRGLTGAETQYF
TRBV18	13	TRBJ1-4	CASSRTENEKLFF
TRBV5-1	14	TRBJ1-5	CASSLLAGDQPQHF
TRBV7-2	14	TRBJ2-5	CASSFKGGIETQYF
TRBV5-1	14	TRBJ2-1	CASSEQGAYNEQFF
TRBV11-2	15	TRBJ2-3	CASSLAPSGKGTQYF
TRBV6-1	15	TRBJ1-2	CASRPGAERNYGYTF